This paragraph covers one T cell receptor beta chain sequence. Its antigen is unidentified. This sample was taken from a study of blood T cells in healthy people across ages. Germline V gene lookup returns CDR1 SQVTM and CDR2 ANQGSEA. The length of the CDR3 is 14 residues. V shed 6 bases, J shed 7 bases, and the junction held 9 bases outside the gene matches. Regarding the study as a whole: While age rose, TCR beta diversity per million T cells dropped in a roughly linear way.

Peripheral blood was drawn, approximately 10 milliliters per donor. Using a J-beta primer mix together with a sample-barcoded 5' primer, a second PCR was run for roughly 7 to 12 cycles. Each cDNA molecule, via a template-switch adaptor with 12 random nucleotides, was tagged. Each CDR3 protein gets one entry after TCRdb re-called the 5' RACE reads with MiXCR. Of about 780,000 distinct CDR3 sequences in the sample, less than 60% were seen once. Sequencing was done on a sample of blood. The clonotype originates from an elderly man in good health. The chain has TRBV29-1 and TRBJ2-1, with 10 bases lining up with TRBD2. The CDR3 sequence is CSVALAGAGNEQFF. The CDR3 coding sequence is TGCAGCGTCGCCCTAGCGGGAGCGGGGAATGAGCAGTTCTTC.